This is a list of T cell receptor beta chains from one sample in a study of OX40 agonist ivuxolimab in advanced cancers. The method was immunoSEQ multiplex PCR; TCRdb's version includes in-frame clones alone and lacks a portion of them. The sample contains almost 90,000 clones, approximately 91% of which appear only once. The starting material was CD4+ or CD8+ T cells sorted from blood, obtained in a trial of the OX40 agonist ivuxolimab. All receptors derive from an adult with an advanced solid tumor such as melanoma, head and neck, liver or kidney cancer. The CDR3 runs from the conserved cysteine through the conserved F or W. D genes are given only for firm matches. Expanded clones are given a class, and other clones once, few, many or no size at all.

v_gene: TRBV1
j_gene: TRBJ2-7
d_gene: .
abundance: .
CDR3nt: TGCACCAGCAGCCAAAATCCCCCACTAGCGGGAGACATCTACGAGCAGTACTTC
CDR3aa: CTSSQNPPLAGDIYEQYF

v_gene: TRBV5-4
j_gene: TRBJ2-7
d_gene: .
abundance: .
CDR3nt: TGTGCCAGCAGCCCGGACAGTTCCTACGAGCAGTACTTC
CDR3aa: CASSPDSSYEQYF

v_gene: TRBV2
j_gene: TRBJ2-7
d_gene: TRBD1
abundance: .
CDR3nt: TGTGCCAGCAGCGTCGAGAAGGGGGCACTCTACGAGCAGTACTTC
CDR3aa: CASSVEKGALYEQYF

v_gene: TRBV27
j_gene: TRBJ2-2
d_gene: TRBD2
abundance: .
CDR3nt: TGTGCCAGCAGTTTATATCGGGAACTAGCGGGGACCGGGGAGCTGTTTTTT
CDR3aa: CASSLYRELAGTGELFF

v_gene: TRBV28
j_gene: TRBJ2-7
d_gene: .
abundance: .
CDR3nt: TGTGCCAGCAGTTTCCCCGGGAGATCCTACGAGCAGTACTTC
CDR3aa: CASSFPGRSYEQYF

v_gene: TRBV6-1
j_gene: TRBJ1-6
d_gene: TRBD1
abundance: .
CDR3nt: TGTGCCAGCAGTGACCGGACAGGGCTTTACTCACCCCTCCACTTT
CDR3aa: CASSDRTGLYSPLHF

v_gene: TRBV9
j_gene: TRBJ2-3
d_gene: .
abundance: .
CDR3nt: TGTGCCAGCAGCGTAGGGGGCCCCCACGATACGCAGTATTTT
CDR3aa: CASSVGGPHDTQYF

v_gene: TRBV5-1
j_gene: TRBJ2-3
d_gene: .
abundance: .
CDR3nt: TGCGCCAGCAGCTCCCCGGACAGCACAGATACGCAGTATTTT
CDR3aa: CASSSPDSTDTQYF

v_gene: TRBV11-2
j_gene: TRBJ2-5
d_gene: .
abundance: .
CDR3nt: TGTGCCAGCAGCTTAGATCCGGCAGCGCGGACCCAGTACTTC
CDR3aa: CASSLDPAARTQYF

v_gene: TRBV27
j_gene: TRBJ2-1
d_gene: TRBD2
abundance: .
CDR3nt: TGTGCCAGCACGATTTCCGGACTAGCGGGAGACGTACGGGTCCATGAGCAGTTCTTC
CDR3aa: CASTISGLAGDVRVHEQFF

v_gene: TRBV28
j_gene: TRBJ2-2
d_gene: .
abundance: .
CDR3nt: TGTGCCACACGAGCAGGGGCGAACACCGGGGAGCTGTTTTTT
CDR3aa: CATRAGANTGELFF

v_gene: TRBV10-2
j_gene: TRBJ2-5
d_gene: TRBD2
abundance: .
CDR3nt: TGCGCCAGCAGGGATAGCGGGGGGGCTGGGGAGACCCAGTACTTC
CDR3aa: CASRDSGGAGETQYF

v_gene: TRBV7-2
j_gene: TRBJ2-7
d_gene: .
abundance: .
CDR3nt: TGTGCCAGCAGCCCGAGCGGCTACGAGCAGTACTTC
CDR3aa: CASSPSGYEQYF

v_gene: TRBV7-2
j_gene: TRBJ2-3
d_gene: .
abundance: once
CDR3nt: TGTGCCAGCAGCTTAGCGCCTCGGGGACGGGGGGATACGCAGTATTTT
CDR3aa: CASSLAPRGRGDTQYF

v_gene: TRBV6-6
j_gene: TRBJ1-5
d_gene: TRBD1
abundance: .
CDR3nt: TGTGCCAGCAGCCAACAGGACAGGGGGAGCAATCAGCCCCAGCATTTT
CDR3aa: CASSQQDRGSNQPQHF

v_gene: TRBV19
j_gene: TRBJ2-4
d_gene: .
abundance: .
CDR3nt: TGTGCCAGTAGTATCTTGGGCCGCAAAAACATTCAGTACTTC
CDR3aa: CASSILGRKNIQYF

v_gene: TRBV6-6
j_gene: TRBJ1-2
d_gene: .
abundance: .
CDR3nt: TGTGCCAGCAGCCCAGGTAGCGAATTCTATGGCTACACCTTC
CDR3aa: CASSPGSEFYGYTF

v_gene: TRBV28
j_gene: TRBJ2-1
d_gene: TRBD2
abundance: .
CDR3nt: TGTGCCAGCAGTTTCGTAGGACTAGCGGGCTCGAATGAGCAGTTCTTC
CDR3aa: CASSFVGLAGSNEQFF

v_gene: TRBV19
j_gene: TRBJ2-7
d_gene: .
abundance: .
CDR3nt: TGTGCCAGTAGTCGGCAAGGGTGGTACGAGCAGTACTTC
CDR3aa: CASSRQGWYEQYF

v_gene: TRBV4-3
j_gene: TRBJ1-5
d_gene: TRBD1
abundance: .
CDR3nt: TGCGCCAGCAGCCAAGCAGGGGGGAATCAGCCCCAGCATTTT
CDR3aa: CASSQAGGNQPQHF

v_gene: TRBV6-6
j_gene: TRBJ1-3
d_gene: .
abundance: .
CDR3nt: TGTGCCAGCAGGGGGCTGACGGATTATGGAAACACCATATATTTT
CDR3aa: CASRGLTDYGNTIYF

v_gene: TRBV11-3
j_gene: TRBJ2-2
d_gene: .
abundance: .
CDR3nt: TGTGCCAGCAGCCAAGGGGTACAGGGCCAGAACACCGGGGAGCTGTTTTTT
CDR3aa: CASSQGVQGQNTGELFF

v_gene: TRBV27
j_gene: TRBJ2-7
d_gene: TRBD2
abundance: once
CDR3nt: TGTGCCAGCAGTTCACAGGTTGCTACTAGCGGGAGTATCTACGAGCAGTACTTC
CDR3aa: CASSSQVATSGSIYEQYF

v_gene: TRBV11-2
j_gene: TRBJ1-4
d_gene: .
abundance: .
CDR3nt: TGTGCCAGCAGCTTTGGAGTAGGGACGGGCGAAAAACTGTTTTTT
CDR3aa: CASSFGVGTGEKLFF

v_gene: TRBV29-1
j_gene: TRBJ2-1
d_gene: .
abundance: .
CDR3nt: TGCAGCGTTGAAGATTCTCCGTTCTTC
CDR3aa: CSVEDSPFF

v_gene: TRBV4-3
j_gene: TRBJ1-6
d_gene: .
abundance: .
CDR3nt: TGCGCCAGCAGCCAACAAGGGGGGCTTGGGTCACCCCTCCACTTT
CDR3aa: CASSQQGGLGSPLHF